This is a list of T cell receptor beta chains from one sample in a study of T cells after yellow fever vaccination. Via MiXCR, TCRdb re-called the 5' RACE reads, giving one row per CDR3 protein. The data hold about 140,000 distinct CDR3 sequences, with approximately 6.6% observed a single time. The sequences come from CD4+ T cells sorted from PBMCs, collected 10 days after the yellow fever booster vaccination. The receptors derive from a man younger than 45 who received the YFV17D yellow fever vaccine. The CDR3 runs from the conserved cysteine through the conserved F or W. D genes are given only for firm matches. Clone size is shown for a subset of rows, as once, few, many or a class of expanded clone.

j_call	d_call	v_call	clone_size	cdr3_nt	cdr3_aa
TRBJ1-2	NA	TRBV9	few	TGTGCCAGCAGCCCACATTTTGGGGAGAATGGCTACACCTTC	CASSPHFGENGYTF
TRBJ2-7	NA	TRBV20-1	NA	TGCAGTGCTAGAAGCACAGGAGGAGCCTACGAGCAGTACTTC	CSARSTGGAYEQYF
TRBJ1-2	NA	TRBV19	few	TGTGCCAGCCCTAGGGGGAGGTGCTATGGCTACACCTTC	CASPRGRCYGYTF
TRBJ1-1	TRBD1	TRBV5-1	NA	TGCGCCAGCAGCTTGGAGGGGGCGGATACTGAAGCTTTCTTT	CASSLEGADTEAFF
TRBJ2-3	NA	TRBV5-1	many	TGCGCCAGCAGCTTGGGTGGTCGAGTAGGCGCAGATACGCAGTATTTT	CASSLGGRVGADTQYF
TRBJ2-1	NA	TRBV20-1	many	TGCAGTGCTAGAGTCGCGGGTTACAATGAGCAGTTCTTC	CSARVAGYNEQFF
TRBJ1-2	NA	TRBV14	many	TGTGCCAGCAGCCCAAATCATCGCCTCGGCTACACCTTC	CASSPNHRLGYTF
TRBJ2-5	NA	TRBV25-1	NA	TGTGCCAGCATTCGGCCAGGGGGGCGAGAGACCCAGTACTTC	CASIRPGGRETQYF
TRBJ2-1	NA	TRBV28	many	TGTGCCAGCATTAGCGGCCCCGGAGTTGGATCCTACAATGAGCAGTTCTTC	CASISGPGVGSYNEQFF
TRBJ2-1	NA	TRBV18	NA	TGTGCCAGCTCACCACTGGTTACCAATGAGCAGTTCTTC	CASSPLVTNEQFF
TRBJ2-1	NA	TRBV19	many	TGTGCCAGTAGTATAGTAAGGGGGGACACCAGATACAATGAGCAGTTCTTC	CASSIVRGDTRYNEQFF
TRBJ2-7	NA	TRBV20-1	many	TGCAGTGCTACTGGACCGACCAGGGTGTACTTC	CSATGPTRVYF
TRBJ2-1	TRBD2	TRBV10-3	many	TGTGCCATCAGTGACCGACTAGCGAATGAGCAGTTCTTC	CAISDRLANEQFF
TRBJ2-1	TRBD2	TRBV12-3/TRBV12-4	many	TGTGCCAGCAGTTTAATTGCGGTGACTAGCGTATTACAGTTCTTC	CASSLIAVTSVLQFF
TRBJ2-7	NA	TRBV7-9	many	TGTGCCAGCAGTCATAGCTCCTACGAGCAGTACTTC	CASSHSSYEQYF
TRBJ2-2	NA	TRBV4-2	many	TGTGCCAGCAGCCAAGGGCGGCCCGGGGAGCTGTTTTTT	CASSQGRPGELFF
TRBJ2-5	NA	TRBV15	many	TGTGCCACCAGCAGAGTGGCGGAGACCCAGTACTTC	CATSRVAETQYF
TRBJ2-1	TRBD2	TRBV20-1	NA	TGCAGTGCTCTAGCGGGAGTCAGCTCCTACAATGAGCAGTTCTTC	CSALAGVSSYNEQFF
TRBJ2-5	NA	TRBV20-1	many	TGCAGTGCTAGTTGGGGGCCAGAGACCCAGTACTTC	CSASWGPETQYF
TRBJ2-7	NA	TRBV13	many	TGTGCCAGCAGCTTAGTCGGACTTATGTACGAGCAGTACTTC	CASSLVGLMYEQYF
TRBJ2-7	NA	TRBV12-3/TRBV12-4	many	TGTGCCAGCAGTTCGACCCTTCAATTCTACGAGCAGTACTTC	CASSSTLQFYEQYF
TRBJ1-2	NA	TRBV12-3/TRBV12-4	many	TGTGCCAGCAGCCTTGACAGGCACTATGGCTACACCTTC	CASSLDRHYGYTF
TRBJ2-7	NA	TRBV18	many	TGTGCCAGCTCACCGACATTAGGGAGGCCCTACGAGCAGTACTTC	CASSPTLGRPYEQYF
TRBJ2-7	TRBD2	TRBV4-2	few	TGTGCCAGCAGCCAGAGGAGCGGGAGAGGGCACGAGCAGTACTTC	CASSQRSGRGHEQYF
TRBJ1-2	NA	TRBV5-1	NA	TGCGCCAGCAGACCACTGGACAGACCTTATGGCTACACCTTC	CASRPLDRPYGYTF
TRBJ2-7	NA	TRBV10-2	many	TGCGCCAGCAGTGAGTCGGTAGGGGGACCGCGGGGTCGCTACGAGCAGTACTTC	CASSESVGGPRGRYEQYF
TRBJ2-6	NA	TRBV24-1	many	TGTGCCACCAGTGATTTTAAGAGTGGCGGGGCCAACGTCCTGACTTTC	CATSDFKSGGANVLTF
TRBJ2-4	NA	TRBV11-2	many	TGTGCCAGCAGCTTAGATATATCTAGAGCAATTACCAAAAACATTCAGTACTTC	CASSLDISRAITKNIQYF
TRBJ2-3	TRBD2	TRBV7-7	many	TGTGCCAGCAGCAGATTAGCGGGAGATACGCAGTATTTT	CASSRLAGDTQYF
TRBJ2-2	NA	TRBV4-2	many	TGTGCCAGCAGCCAAGTTACAGCGACCGGGGAGCTGTTTTTT	CASSQVTATGELFF
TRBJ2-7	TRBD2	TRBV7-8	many	TGTGCCAGCAGCTTAGTGGGGACTAGCGGGAGTGGGTTTAGCTACGAGCAGTACTTC	CASSLVGTSGSGFSYEQYF
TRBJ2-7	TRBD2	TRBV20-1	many	TGCAGTGCTAGCCGCGGACTAGCGGAAACCTACGAGCAGTACTTC	CSASRGLAETYEQYF
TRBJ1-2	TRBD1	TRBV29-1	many	TGCAGCGTTGCGGGACAGATCTATGGCTACACCTTC	CSVAGQIYGYTF